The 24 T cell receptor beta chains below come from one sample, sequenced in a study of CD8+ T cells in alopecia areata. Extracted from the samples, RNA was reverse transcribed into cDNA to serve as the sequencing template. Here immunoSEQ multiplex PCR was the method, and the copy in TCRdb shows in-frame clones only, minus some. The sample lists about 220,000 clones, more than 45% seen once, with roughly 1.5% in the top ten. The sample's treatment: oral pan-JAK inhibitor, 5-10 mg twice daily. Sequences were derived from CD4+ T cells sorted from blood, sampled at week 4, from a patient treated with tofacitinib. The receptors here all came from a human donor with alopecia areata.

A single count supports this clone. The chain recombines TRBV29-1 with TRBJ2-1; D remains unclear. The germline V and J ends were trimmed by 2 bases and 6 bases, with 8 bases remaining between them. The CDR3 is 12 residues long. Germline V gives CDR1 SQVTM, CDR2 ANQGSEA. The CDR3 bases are TGCAGCGTTGAAACACAACCCAATGAGCAGTTCTTC. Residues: CSVETQPNEQFF.

The CDR3 protein is CASSEGNAGSPLHF. The DNA for the CDR3 is TGTGCCAGCTCAGAGGGGAATGCAGGGTCACCCCTCCACTTT. The chain recombines TRBV18 with TRBJ1-6; D is possibly TRBD1 (5 bases). CDR3 length: 14 residues. Germline V gene sequence: CDR1 KGHSH, CDR2 LQKENI. Trimming took off 5 bases at V and 10 bases at J, with 15 bases between the two ends.

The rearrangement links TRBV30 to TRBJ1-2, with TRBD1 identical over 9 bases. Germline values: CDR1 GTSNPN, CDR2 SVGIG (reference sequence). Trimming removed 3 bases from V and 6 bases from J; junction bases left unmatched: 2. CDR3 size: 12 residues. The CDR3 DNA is TGTGCCTGGAGCGGGACAGGGCATGGCTACACCTTC. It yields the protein CAWSGTGHGYTF.

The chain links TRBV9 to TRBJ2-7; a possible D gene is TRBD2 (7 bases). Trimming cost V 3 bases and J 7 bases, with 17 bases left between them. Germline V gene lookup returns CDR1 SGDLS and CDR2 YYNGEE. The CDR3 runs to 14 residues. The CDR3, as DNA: TGTGCCAGCAGCGCCGGAGGTCGGGGGGCGGAGCAGTACTTC. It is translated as CASSAGGRGAEQYF.

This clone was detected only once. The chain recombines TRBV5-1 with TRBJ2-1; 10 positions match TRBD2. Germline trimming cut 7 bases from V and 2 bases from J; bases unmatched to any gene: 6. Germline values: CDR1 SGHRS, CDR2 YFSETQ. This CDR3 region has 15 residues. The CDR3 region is CASSSSGGPYNEQFF. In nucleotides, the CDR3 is TGCGCCAGCTCGTCTAGCGGGGGCCCCTACAATGAGCAGTTCTTC.

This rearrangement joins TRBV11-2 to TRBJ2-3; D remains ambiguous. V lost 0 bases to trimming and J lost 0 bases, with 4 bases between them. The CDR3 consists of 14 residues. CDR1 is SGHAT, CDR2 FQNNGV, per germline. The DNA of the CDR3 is TGTGCCAGCAGCTTAGAAGGCAGCACAGATACGCAGTATTTT. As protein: CASSLEGSTDTQYF. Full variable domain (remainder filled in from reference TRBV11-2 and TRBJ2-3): EAGVAQSPRYKIIEKRQSVAFWCNPISGHATLYWYQQILGQGPKLLIQFQNNGVVDDSQLPKDRFSAERLKGVDSTLKIQPAKLEDSAVYLCASSLEGSTDTQYFGPGTRLTVL.

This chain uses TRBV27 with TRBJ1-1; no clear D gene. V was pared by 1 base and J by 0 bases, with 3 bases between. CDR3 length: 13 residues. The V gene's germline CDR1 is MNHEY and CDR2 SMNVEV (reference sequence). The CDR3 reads CASSLFVNTEAFF. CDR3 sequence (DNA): TGTGCCAGCAGTTTATTTGTGAACACTGAAGCTTTCTTT.

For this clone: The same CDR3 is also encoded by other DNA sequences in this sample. The CDR3 DNA follows: TGCGCCAGCAGCTTAGGACAGGGCAATGAGCAGTTCTTC. Encoded protein: CASSLGQGNEQFF. This chain joins TRBV5-1 and TRBJ2-1, with 8 nucleotides matching TRBD1. Germline V gene lookup returns CDR1 SGHRS and CDR2 YFSETQ. The CDR3 runs to 13 residues. V lost 2 bases, J lost 6 bases, and 1 base stayed unmatched.

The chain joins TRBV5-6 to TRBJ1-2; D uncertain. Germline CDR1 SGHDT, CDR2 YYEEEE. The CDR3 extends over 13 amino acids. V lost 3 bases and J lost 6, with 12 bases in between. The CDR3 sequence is CASSSTGIDGYTF. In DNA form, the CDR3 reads TGTGCCAGCAGCTCCACCGGGATCGATGGCTACACCTTC.

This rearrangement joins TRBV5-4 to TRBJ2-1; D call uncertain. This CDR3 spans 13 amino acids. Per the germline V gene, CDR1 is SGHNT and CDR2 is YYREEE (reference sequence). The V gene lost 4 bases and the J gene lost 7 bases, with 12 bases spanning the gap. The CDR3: CASSINHRNEQFF. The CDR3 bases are TGTGCCAGCAGCATAAACCACCGGAATGAGCAGTTCTTC. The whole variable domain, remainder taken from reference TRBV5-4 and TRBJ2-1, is ETGVTQSPTHLIKTRGQQVTLRCSSQSGHNTVSWYQQALGQGPQFIFQYYREEENGRGNFPPRFSGLQFPNYSSELNVNALELDDSALYLCASSINHRNEQFFGPGTRLTVL.

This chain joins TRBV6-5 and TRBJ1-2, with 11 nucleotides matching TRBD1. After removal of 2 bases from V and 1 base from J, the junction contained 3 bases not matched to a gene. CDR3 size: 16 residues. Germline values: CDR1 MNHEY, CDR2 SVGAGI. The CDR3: CASSYAGTGGNYGYTF. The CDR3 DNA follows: TGTGCCAGCAGTTACGCTGGGACAGGGGGTAACTATGGCTACACCTTC.

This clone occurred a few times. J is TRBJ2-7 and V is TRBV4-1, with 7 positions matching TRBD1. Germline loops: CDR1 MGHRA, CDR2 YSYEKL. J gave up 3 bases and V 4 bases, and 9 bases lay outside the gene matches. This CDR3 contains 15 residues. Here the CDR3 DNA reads TGCGCCAGCAGCCCCAACCGGGACAGAGGCTACGAGCAGTACTTC. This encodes CASSPNRDRGYEQYF.

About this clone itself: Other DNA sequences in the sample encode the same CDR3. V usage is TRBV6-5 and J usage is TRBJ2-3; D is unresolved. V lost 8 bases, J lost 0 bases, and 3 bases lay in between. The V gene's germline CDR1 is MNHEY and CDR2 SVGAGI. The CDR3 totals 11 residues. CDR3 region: CASRSTDTQYF. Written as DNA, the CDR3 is TGTGCCAGCCGGAGCACAGATACGCAGTATTTT.

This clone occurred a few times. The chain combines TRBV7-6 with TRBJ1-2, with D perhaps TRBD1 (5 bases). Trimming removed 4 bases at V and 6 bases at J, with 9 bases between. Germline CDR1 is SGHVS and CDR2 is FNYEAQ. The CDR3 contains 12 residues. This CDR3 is CASSSDSHGYTF. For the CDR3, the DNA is TGTGCCAGCAGCTCCGACAGTCATGGCTACACCTTC.

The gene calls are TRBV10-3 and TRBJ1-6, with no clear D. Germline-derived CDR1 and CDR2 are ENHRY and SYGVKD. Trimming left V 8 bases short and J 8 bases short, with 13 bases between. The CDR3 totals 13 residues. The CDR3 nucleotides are TGTGCCATCCGGGAGGTAAGGGATTCACCCCTCCACTTT. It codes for CAIREVRDSPLHF.

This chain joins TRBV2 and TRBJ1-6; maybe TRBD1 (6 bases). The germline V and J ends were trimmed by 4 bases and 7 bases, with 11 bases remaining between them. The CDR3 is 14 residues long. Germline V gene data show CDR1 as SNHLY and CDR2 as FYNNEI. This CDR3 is CASSGGPENSPLHF. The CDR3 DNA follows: TGTGCCAGCAGTGGGGGGCCAGAAAATTCACCCCTCCACTTT.

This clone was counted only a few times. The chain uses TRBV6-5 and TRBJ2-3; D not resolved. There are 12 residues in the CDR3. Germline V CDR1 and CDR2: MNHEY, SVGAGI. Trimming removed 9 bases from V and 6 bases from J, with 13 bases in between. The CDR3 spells CASRASMDTQYF. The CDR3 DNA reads TGTGCCAGTCGGGCGAGTATGGATACGCAGTATTTT.

CDR3 nucleotides: TGTGCCAGCAGTGAGAGGGGTTTACCCCTCCACTTT. Amino acids: CASSERGLPLHF. The chain is built from TRBV6-5 and TRBJ1-6, with D tentatively TRBD1 (5 bases). Germline V lookup: CDR1 MNHEY, CDR2 SVGAGI. The CDR3 covers 12 residues. Trimming removed 5 bases at V and 12 bases at J, with 11 bases between.

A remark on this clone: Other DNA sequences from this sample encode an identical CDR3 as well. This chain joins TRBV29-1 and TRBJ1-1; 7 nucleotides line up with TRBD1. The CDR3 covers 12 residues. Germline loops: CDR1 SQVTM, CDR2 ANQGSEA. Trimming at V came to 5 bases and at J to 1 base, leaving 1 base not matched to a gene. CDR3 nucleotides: TGCAGCGTTCGACAGGGGAACACTGAAGCTTTCTTT. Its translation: CSVRQGNTEAFF.

Here the CDR3 reads CASSRRVTQYF. The CDR3 DNA reads TGTGCCAGCAGCCGCAGGGTTACTCAGTACTTC. This chain uses TRBV6-6 with TRBJ2-4; TRBD1 is a possible D gene (5 bases). The germline V gene encodes CDR1 MNHNY and CDR2 SVGAGI (reference sequence). V lost 6 bases and J 12 bases, leaving 12 bases between the germline ends. The CDR3 sequence is 11 residues long.

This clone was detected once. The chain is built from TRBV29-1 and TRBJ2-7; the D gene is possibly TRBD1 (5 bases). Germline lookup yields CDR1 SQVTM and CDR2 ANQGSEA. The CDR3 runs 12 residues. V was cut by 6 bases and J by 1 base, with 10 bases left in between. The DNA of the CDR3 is TGCAGCGTCTTGACAGCTTCCTACGAGCAGTACTTC. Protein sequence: CSVLTASYEQYF.

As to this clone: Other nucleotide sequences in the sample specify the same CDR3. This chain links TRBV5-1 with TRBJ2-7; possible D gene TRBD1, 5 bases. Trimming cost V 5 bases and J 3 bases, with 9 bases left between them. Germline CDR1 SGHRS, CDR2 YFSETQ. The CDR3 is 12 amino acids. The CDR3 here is CASREDNYEQYF. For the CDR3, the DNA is TGCGCCAGCAGAGAGGACAACTACGAGCAGTACTTC.

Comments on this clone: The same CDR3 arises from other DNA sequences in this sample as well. CDR3 residues: CAWSVGGDQPQHF. In DNA, the CDR3 is TGTGCCTGGAGCGTGGGGGGGGATCAGCCCCAGCATTTT. This chain uses TRBV30 with TRBJ1-5; TRBD1 might be the D (5 bases). V was cut by 3 bases and J by 5 bases, with 11 bases left in between. CDR1 and CDR2 (germline): GTSNPN, SVGIG (reference sequence). CDR3 size: 13 residues.

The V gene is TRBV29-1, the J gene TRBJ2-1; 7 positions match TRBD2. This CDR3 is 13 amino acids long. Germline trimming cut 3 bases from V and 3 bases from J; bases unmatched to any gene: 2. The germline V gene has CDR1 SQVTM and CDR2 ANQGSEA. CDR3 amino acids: CSVEGLLYNEQFF. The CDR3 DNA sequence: TGCAGCGTTGAGGGACTACTCTACAATGAGCAGTTCTTC.